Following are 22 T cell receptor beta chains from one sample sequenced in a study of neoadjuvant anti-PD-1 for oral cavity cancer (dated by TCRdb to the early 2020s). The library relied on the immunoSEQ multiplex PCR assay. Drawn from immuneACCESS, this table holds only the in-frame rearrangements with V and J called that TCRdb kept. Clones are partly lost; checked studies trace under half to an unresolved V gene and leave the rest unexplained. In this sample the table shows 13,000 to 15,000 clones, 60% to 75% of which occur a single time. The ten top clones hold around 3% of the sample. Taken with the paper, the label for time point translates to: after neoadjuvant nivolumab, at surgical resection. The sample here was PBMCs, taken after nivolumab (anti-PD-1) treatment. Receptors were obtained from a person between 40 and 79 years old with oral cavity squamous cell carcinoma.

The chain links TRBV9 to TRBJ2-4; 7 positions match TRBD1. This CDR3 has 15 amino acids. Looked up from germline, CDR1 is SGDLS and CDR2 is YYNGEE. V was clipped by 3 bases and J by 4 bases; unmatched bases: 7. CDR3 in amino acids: CASSATGTVKNIQYF. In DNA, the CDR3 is TGTGCCAGCAGCGCCACCGGGACAGTTAAAAACATTCAGTACTTC. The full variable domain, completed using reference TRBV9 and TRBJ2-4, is DSGVTQTPKHLITATGQRVTLRCSPRSGDLSVYWYQQSLDQGLQFLIQYYNGEERAKGNILERFSAQQFPDLHSELNLSSLELGDSALYFCASSATGTVKNIQYFGAGTRLSVL.

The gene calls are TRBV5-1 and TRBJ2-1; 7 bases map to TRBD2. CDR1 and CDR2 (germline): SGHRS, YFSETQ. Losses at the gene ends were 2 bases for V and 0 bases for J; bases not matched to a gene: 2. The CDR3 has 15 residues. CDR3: CASSLGGGSYNEQFF. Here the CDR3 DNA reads TGCGCCAGCAGCTTAGGCGGGGGCTCCTACAATGAGCAGTTCTTC.

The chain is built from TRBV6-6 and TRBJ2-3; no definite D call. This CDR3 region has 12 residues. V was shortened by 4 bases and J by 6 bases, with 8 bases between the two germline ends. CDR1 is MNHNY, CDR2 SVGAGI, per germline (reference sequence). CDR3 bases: TGTGCCAGCAGTTCAGGAGCCGATACGCAGTATTTT. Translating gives CASSSGADTQYF.

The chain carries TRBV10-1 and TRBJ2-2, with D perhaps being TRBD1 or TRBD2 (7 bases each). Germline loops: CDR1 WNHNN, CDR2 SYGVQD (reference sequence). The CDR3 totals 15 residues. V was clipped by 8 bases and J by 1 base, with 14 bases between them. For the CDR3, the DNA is TGCGCCAGCGGGGGACAGCGGGGGAACACCGGGGAGCTGTTTTTT. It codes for CASGGQRGNTGELFF.

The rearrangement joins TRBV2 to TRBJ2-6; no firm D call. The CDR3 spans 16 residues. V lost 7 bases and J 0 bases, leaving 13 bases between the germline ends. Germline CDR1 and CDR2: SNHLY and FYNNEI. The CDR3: CASTQSWDSGANVLTF. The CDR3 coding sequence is TGTGCCAGCACCCAGTCCTGGGACTCTGGGGCCAACGTCCTGACTTTC.

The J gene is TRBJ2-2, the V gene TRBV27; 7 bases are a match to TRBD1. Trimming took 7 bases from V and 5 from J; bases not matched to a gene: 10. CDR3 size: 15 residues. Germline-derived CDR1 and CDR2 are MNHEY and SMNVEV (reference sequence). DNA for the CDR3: TGTGCCAGCACCGTCGACAGGGCTCAGACCGGGGAGCTGTTTTTT. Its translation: CASTVDRAQTGELFF.

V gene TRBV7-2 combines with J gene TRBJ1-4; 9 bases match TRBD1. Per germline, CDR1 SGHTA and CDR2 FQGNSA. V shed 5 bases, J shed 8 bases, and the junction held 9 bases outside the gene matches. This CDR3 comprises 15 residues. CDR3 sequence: CASSVGTGINEKLFF. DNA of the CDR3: TGTGCCAGCAGCGTCGGGACAGGGATAAACGAAAAACTGTTTTTT.

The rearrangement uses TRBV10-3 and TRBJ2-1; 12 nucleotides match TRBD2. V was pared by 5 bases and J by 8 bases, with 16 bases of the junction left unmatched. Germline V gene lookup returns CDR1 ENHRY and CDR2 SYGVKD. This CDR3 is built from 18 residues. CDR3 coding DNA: TGTGCCATCAGTTCAAAACTACCGACTAGCGGGAGTGGTGATGAGCAGTTCTTC. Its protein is CAISSKLPTSGSGDEQFF.

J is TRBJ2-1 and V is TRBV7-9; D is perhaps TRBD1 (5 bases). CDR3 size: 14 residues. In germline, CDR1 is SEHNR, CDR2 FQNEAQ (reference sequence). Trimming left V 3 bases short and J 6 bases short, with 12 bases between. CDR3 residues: CASSFYPRGNEQFF. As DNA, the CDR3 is TGTGCCAGCAGCTTCTATCCTAGGGGCAATGAGCAGTTCTTC.

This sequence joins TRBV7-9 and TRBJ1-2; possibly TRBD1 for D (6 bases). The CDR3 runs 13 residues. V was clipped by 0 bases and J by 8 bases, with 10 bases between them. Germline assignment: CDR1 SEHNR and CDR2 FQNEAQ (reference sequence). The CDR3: CASSLAGGQGYTF. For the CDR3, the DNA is TGTGCCAGCAGCTTAGCGGGGGGACAAGGCTACACCTTC.

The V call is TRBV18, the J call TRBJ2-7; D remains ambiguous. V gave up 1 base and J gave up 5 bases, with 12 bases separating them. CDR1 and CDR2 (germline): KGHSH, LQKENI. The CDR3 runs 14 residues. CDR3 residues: CASSPLLTGDEQYF. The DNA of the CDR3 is TGTGCCAGCTCACCACTCTTAACCGGAGACGAGCAGTACTTC.

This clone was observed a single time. The DNA of the CDR3 is TGTGCCAGCAGTTTAGAAGGGACAGGGGCCGCAGATACGCAGTATTTT. Translating it yields CASSLEGTGAADTQYF. The V gene is TRBV28, the J gene TRBJ2-3, with 10 positions matching TRBD1. V lost 2 bases to trimming and J lost 4 bases; unmatched junction nucleotides: 6. Germline V gives CDR1 MDHEN, CDR2 SYDVKM. This CDR3 is 16 amino acids long.

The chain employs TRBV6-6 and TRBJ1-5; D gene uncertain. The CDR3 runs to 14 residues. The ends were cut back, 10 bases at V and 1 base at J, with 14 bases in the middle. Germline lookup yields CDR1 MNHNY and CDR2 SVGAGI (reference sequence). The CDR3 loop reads CATSWAASNQPQHF. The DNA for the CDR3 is TGTGCCACTTCCTGGGCCGCAAGCAATCAGCCCCAGCATTTT.

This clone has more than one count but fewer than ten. In DNA form, the CDR3 reads TGTGCCAGCAGTTCCCCGGGCGGACTCTACCGGGTCATCAATCAGCCCCAGCATTTT. Translation: CASSSPGGLYRVINQPQHF. The gene calls are TRBV28 and TRBJ1-5; D remains unclear. Deletions cut 4 bases from V and 3 bases from J, with 25 bases between. The CDR3 is 19 amino acids. CDR1 is MDHEN, CDR2 SYDVKM, per germline.

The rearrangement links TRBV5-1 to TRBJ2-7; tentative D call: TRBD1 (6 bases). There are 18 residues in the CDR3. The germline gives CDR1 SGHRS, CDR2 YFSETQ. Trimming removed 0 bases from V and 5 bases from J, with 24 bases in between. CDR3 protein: CASSLGPHPGQGRHEQYF. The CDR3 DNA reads TGCGCCAGCAGCTTGGGCCCTCACCCTGGGCAGGGGCGGCACGAGCAGTACTTC.

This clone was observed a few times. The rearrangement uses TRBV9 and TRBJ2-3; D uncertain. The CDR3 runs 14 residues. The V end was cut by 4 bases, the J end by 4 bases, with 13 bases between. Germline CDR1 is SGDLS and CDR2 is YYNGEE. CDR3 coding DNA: TGTGCCAGCAGCCCCGATCGGGTCCCAGATACGCAGTATTTT. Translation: CASSPDRVPDTQYF. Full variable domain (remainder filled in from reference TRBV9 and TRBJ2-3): DSGVTQTPKHLITATGQRVTLRCSPRSGDLSVYWYQQSLDQGLQFLIQYYNGEERAKGNILERFSAQQFPDLHSELNLSSLELGDSALYFCASSPDRVPDTQYFGPGTRLTVL.

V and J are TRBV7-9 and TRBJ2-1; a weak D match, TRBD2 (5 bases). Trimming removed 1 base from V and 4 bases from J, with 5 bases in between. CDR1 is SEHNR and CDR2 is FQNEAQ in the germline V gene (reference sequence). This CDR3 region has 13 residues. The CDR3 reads CASSLGTYNEQFF. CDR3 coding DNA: TGTGCCAGCAGCTTAGGGACTTACAATGAGCAGTTCTTC.

Written as DNA, the CDR3 is TGTGCCAGTAATCCGCCAGGGGCAGCGTACACCGGGGAGCTGTTTTTT. Its protein is CASNPPGAAYTGELFF. The gene calls are TRBV19 and TRBJ2-2; a weak D match, TRBD1 (6 bases). In germline, CDR1 is LNHDA, CDR2 SQIVND (reference sequence). V was shortened by 7 bases and J by 3 bases, with 18 bases between the two germline ends. The CDR3 is 16 amino acids.

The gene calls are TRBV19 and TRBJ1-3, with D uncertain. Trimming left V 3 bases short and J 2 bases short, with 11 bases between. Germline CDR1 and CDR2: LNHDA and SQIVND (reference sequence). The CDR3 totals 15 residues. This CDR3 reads CASSIFSGTGNTIYF. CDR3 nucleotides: TGTGCCAGTAGTATTTTTTCGGGGACTGGAAACACCATATATTTT.

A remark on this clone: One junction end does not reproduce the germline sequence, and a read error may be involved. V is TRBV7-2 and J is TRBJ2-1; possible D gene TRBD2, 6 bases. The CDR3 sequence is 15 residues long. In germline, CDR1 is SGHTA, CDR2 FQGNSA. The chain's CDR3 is CASSLAWGSYNEQFF. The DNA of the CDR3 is TGTGCCAGCAGCCTAGCGTGGGGCTCCTACAATGAGCAGTTCTTC.

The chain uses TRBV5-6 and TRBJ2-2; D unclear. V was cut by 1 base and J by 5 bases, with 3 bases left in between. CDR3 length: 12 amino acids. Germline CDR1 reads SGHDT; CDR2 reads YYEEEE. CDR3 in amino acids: CASSLSTGELFF. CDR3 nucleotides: TGTGCCAGCAGCTTGTCAACCGGGGAGCTGTTTTTT.

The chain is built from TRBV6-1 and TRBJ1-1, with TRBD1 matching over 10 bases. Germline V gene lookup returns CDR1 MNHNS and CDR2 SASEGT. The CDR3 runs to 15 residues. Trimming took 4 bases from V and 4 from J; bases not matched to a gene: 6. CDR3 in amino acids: CASSGTGTGVTEAFF. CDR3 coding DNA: TGTGCCAGCAGTGGAACCGGGACAGGGGTCACTGAAGCTTTCTTT.